This passage covers 12 T cell receptor beta chains from one sample sequenced in a study of control samples from healthy donors and cancer patients. TCRdb keeps only in-frame clones here, not all; method: immunoSEQ multiplex PCR. Among 50,000 or so clones listed, about 86% were seen once. Sequencing was carried out using PBMCs. These receptors were obtained from a woman between 50 and 59 years old with lung cancer.

The V gene is TRBV19, the J gene TRBJ1-2, with D possibly TRBD1 on 5 matching bases. Trimming pared 0 bases from V and 7 bases from J, leaving 15 bases between. The CDR3 spans 15 residues. Germline CDR1 and CDR2: LNHDA and SQIVND (reference sequence). The CDR3 DNA sequence: TGTGCCAGTAGTATAGAGCCGGCCTCGGGGGGTGGCTACACCTTC. Protein product: CASSIEPASGGGYTF.

This clone was seen just once. The chain uses TRBV18 and TRBJ2-1; TRBD2 is a possible D gene (5 bases). CDR3 size: 12 residues. Trimming left V 3 bases short and J 7 bases short, with 7 bases between. CDR1 and CDR2 (germline): KGHSH, LQKENI. The CDR3 sequence: CASSPDFNEQFF. The CDR3 DNA sequence: TGTGCCAGCTCACCGGACTTTAATGAGCAGTTCTTC.

The V call is TRBV29-1, the J call TRBJ1-1; 9 bases line up with TRBD1. Germline CDR1 is SQVTM and CDR2 is ANQGSEA. V was clipped by 7 bases and J by 4 bases; unmatched bases: 1. There are 11 residues in the CDR3. The CDR3 DNA follows: TGCAGCGGACAGGGGGGCACTGAAGCTTTCTTT. It encodes CSGQGGTEAFF.

V gene TRBV2 combines with J gene TRBJ2-2; no clear D. V lost 2 bases and J 2 bases, leaving 3 bases between the germline ends. CDR3 length: 13 residues. From germline, CDR1 is SNHLY and CDR2 FYNNEI. CDR3 sequence reads: CASSETNTGELFF. The CDR3 DNA sequence: TGTGCCAGCAGTGAAACAAACACCGGGGAGCTGTTTTTT.

Here the CDR3 reads CASTKGVRGGYNEQFF. The CDR3 nucleotides are TGTGCCAGCACCAAAGGGGTACGGGGGGGCTACAATGAGCAGTTCTTC. The J gene is TRBJ2-1, the V gene TRBV25-1; 8 bases agree with TRBD2. CDR1 and CDR2 from the germline V gene are MGHDK and SYGVNS. Trimming removed 7 bases from V and 3 bases from J; junction bases left unmatched: 11. CDR3 size: 16 residues.

The CDR3 loop is CASSRRTGFRDTEAFF. DNA for the CDR3: TGTGCCAGCAGCCGACGGACAGGGTTTCGCGACACTGAAGCTTTCTTT. The chain uses TRBV14 and TRBJ1-1; 8 positions match TRBD1. CDR1 is SGHDN and CDR2 is FVKESK in the germline V gene. The CDR3 is 16 residues long. After removal of 4 bases from V and 3 bases from J, the junction contained 10 bases not matched to a gene.

V usage is TRBV3-1 (or the pseudogene TRBV3-2) and J usage is TRBJ2-1; D possibly uses TRBD1 or TRBD2 (5 bases each). Per the germline V gene, CDR1 is LGHDT and CDR2 is YNNKEL (reference sequence). This CDR3 region has 15 residues. Trimming took off 0 bases at V and 5 bases at J, with 11 bases between the two ends. This CDR3 reads CASSQEGVPDNEQFF. The CDR3, as DNA: TGTGCCAGCAGCCAAGAGGGGGTCCCCGACAATGAGCAGTTCTTC.

In this sample, this clone turned up a few times. V and J are TRBV15 and TRBJ1-1, with D possibly being TRBD1 (5 bases). CDR1 LNHNV and CDR2 YYDKDF come from the germline V gene (reference sequence). The length of the CDR3 is 15 residues. Trimming pared 3 bases from V and 1 base from J, leaving 12 bases between. CDR3 sequence reads: CATSRTQGGNTEAFF. The CDR3 DNA sequence: TGTGCCACCAGCAGGACCCAGGGTGGGAACACTGAAGCTTTCTTT.

J is TRBJ2-5 and V is TRBV5-1; 7 bases match TRBD1. CDR3 length: 14 amino acids. V lost 3 bases and J lost 2; bases outside the gene matches: 4. The germline CDR1 and CDR2 sequences are SGHRS and YFSETQ. CDR3 protein: CASSSLDRQETQYF. The CDR3 nucleotides read TGCGCCAGCAGCTCTTTGGACAGGCAAGAGACCCAGTACTTC.

V and J are TRBV10-3 and TRBJ1-1, with TRBD1 matching 9 bases. Germline trimming cut 11 bases from V and 1 base from J; bases unmatched to any gene: 8. The CDR3 runs 14 residues. In germline, CDR1 is ENHRY, CDR2 SYGVKD. The DNA for the CDR3 is TGTGCCTCGACGACGGGACAGGGGAACACTGAAGCTTTCTTT. It specifies CASTTGQGNTEAFF.

The chain recombines TRBV7-2 with TRBJ1-5; weak D call: TRBD1 (5 bases). The V end lost 3 bases, the J end lost 5 bases, and 11 bases lay between the germline ends. CDR3 size: 14 residues. Germline-derived CDR1 and CDR2 are SGHTA and FQGNSA. The chain's CDR3 is CASSLDISDQPQHF. The CDR3 bases are TGTGCCAGCAGCTTGGACATTTCCGATCAGCCCCAGCATTTT.

The chain is built from TRBV24-1 and TRBJ2-3, with 10 bases aligning to TRBD2. The CDR3 totals 18 residues. V dropped 5 bases and J dropped 4; count of bases not matched to a gene: 14. The germline CDR1 and CDR2 sequences are KGHDR and SFDVKD. The CDR3 reads CATSAPFGTSGKSDTQYF. The CDR3 DNA follows: TGTGCCACCAGTGCCCCTTTCGGCACTAGCGGGAAATCAGATACGCAGTATTTT.